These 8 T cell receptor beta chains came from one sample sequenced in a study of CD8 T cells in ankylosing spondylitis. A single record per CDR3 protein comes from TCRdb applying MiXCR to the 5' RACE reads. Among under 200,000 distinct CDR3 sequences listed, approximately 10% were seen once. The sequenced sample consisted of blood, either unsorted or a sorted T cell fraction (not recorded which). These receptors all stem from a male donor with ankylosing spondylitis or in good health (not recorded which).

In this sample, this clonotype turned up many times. This CDR3 is CASSQGEAALEEQFF. The CDR3 bases are TGTGCCAGCAGCCAAGGGGAGGCCGCCCTAGAAGAGCAGTTCTTC. The chain uses TRBV4-2 and TRBJ2-1; a possible D gene is TRBD2 (6 bases). The germline V gene encodes CDR1 LGHNA and CDR2 YNFKEQ. The CDR3 consists of 15 residues. With 1 base removed from V and 10 bases from J, the gap between germline ends came to 17 bases.

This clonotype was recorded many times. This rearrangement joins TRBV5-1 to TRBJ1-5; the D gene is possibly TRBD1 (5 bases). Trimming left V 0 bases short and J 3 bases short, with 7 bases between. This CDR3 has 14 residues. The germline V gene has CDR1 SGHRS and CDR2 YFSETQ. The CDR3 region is CASSLGDANQPQHF. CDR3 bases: TGCGCCAGCAGCTTGGGGGACGCCAATCAGCCCCAGCATTTT. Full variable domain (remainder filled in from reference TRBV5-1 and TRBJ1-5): KAGVTQTPRYLIKTRGQQVTLSCSPISGHRSVSWYQQTPGQGLQFLFEYFSETQRNKGNFPGRFSGRQFSNSRSEMNVSTLELGDSALYLCASSLGDANQPQHFGDGTRLSIL.

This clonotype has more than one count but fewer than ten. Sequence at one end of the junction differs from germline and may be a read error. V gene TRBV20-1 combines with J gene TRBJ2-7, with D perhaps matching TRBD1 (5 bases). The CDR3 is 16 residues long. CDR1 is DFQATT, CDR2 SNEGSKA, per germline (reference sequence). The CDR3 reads CSSRGQAQGLSYEQYF. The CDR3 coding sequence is TGCAGTTCTAGAGGCCAGGCTCAGGGCCTCTCCTACGAGCAGTACTTC.

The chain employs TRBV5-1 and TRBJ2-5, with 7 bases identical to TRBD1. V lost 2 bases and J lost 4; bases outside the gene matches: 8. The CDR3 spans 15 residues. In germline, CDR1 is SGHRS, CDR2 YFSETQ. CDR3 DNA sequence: TGCGCCAGCAGCTTAAATCGGGCAGGGGGAGAGACCCAGTACTTC. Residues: CASSLNRAGGETQYF.

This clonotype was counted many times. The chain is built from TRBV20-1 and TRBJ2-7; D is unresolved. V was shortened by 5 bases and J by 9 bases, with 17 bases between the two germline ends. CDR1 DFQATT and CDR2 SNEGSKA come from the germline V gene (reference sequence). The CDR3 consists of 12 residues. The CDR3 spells CSALKSPDGQYF. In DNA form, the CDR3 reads TGCAGTGCTCTCAAGAGCCCTGATGGGCAGTACTTC.

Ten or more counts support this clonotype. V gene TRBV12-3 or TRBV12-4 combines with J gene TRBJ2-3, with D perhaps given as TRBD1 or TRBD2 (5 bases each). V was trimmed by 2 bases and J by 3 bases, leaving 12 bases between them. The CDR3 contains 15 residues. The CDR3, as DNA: TGTGCCAGCAGTTTATGGGGGAGTAGAACAGATACGCAGTATTTT. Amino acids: CASSLWGSRTDTQYF.

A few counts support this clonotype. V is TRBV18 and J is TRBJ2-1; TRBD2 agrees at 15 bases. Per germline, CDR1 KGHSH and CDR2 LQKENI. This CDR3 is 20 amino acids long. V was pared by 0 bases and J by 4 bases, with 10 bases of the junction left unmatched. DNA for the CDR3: TGTGCCAGCTCACCACCAACAGGACTAGCGGGAGGGCCTAGTTACAATGAGCAGTTCTTC. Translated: CASSPPTGLAGGPSYNEQFF.

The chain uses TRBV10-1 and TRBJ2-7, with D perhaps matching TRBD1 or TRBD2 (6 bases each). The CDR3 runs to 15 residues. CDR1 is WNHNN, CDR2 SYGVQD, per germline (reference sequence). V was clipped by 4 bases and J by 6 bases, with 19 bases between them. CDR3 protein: CASSAAFGGLTEQYF. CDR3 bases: TGCGCCAGCAGTGCGGCATTTGGGGGGCTCACCGAGCAGTACTTC.